The 2 T cell receptor beta chains in this list originate from one sample, sequenced in a study of CD8+ T cells in alopecia areata. Treatment specified: oral pan-JAK inhibitor, 5-10 mg twice daily. Sequencing used cDNA as its template, made by extracting RNA and reverse transcribing it. The table came from immunoSEQ multiplex PCR; TCRdb's copy has only in-frame clones and leaves some out. The sample carries about 210,000 clones, around 65% recorded once. Sequencing used CD4+ T cells sorted from blood, obtained at week 4, from a patient treated with tofacitinib. The origin of the receptors is a human donor with alopecia areata.

The V and J genes are TRBV2 and TRBJ1-2; TRBD1 is a possible D gene (6 bases). The CDR3 loop spans 13 amino acids. V dropped 7 bases and J dropped 4 bases, with 13 bases sitting between them. The germline gives CDR1 SNHLY, CDR2 FYNNEI. CDR3 nucleotides: TGTGCCAGCACCCAGGGGCAGAGCTATGGCTACACCTTC. Translated: CASTQGQSYGYTF.

This chain connects TRBV11-1 to TRBJ2-5; tentatively, D is TRBD2 (6 bases). The CDR3 extends over 14 amino acids. CDR1 SGHAT and CDR2 FQDESV come from the germline V gene (reference sequence). With 6 bases removed from V and 2 bases from J, the gap between germline ends came to 13 bases. As DNA, the CDR3 is TGTGCCAGCAGTCAGCGGGCGGGACAAGAGACCCAGTACTTC. Residues: CASSQRAGQETQYF.